This passage covers 12 T cell receptor beta chains from one sample sequenced in a study of shared clonotypes between healthy human individuals. Some clones are missing from TCRdb's copy, which holds only in-frame ones; the method was immunoSEQ multiplex PCR. The table includes about 2.2 million clones, roughly 93% detected once. CD45RO negativity and positive selection for CCR7 defined naive CD8 cells, a population that excluded terminally differentiated effector memory CD45RA+ cells. Sequencing input: naive CD8+ T cells from PBMCs. The receptors originated from a man between 18 and 35 years old in good health. Some clones in this sample may be carry-over from other donors' samples.

This clone turned up a few times. The sample contains more than one DNA sequence encoding this CDR3. The V and J genes are TRBV28 and TRBJ2-7, with no clear D. CDR3 length: 12 residues. V was cut by 1 base and J by 1 base, with 2 bases left in between. Germline V lookup: CDR1 MDHEN, CDR2 SYDVKM. The chain's CDR3 is CASSLSSYEQYF. The CDR3 nucleotides are TGTGCCAGCAGTTTATCGTCCTACGAGCAGTACTTC.

This chain uses TRBV7-9 with TRBJ2-5, with a tentative D call TRBD1 (6 bases). V dropped 5 bases and J dropped 1 base, with 17 bases sitting between them. The CDR3 has 16 amino acids. Germline V gene sequence: CDR1 SEHNR, CDR2 FQNEAQ (reference sequence). CDR3 sequence: CASSTMTGQTQETQYF. CDR3 nucleotide sequence: TGTGCCAGCAGCACCATGACAGGTCAAACCCAAGAGACCCAGTACTTC.

The chain combines TRBV6-5 with TRBJ1-1, with D possibly being TRBD1 (6 bases). From germline, CDR1 is MNHEY and CDR2 SVGAGI. The CDR3 has 14 residues. Trimming shortened V by 3 bases and J by 4 bases, and 12 bases separated the two germline ends. CDR3 nucleotide sequence: TGTGCCAGCAGTTATTCCAGGGGAGTCACTGAAGCTTTCTTT. Translating gives CASSYSRGVTEAFF.

The chain has TRBV6-5 and TRBJ2-1; D not resolved. This CDR3 is built from 15 residues. V lost 2 bases to trimming and J lost 5 bases, with 13 bases between them. The V gene's germline CDR1 is MNHEY and CDR2 SVGAGI. The CDR3 loop is CASSYTSFLNNEQFF. The CDR3 nucleotides are TGTGCCAGCAGTTACACGAGTTTCCTAAACAATGAGCAGTTCTTC.

This chain's CDR3 is CASSPQGREQYF. The CDR3, as DNA: TGTGCCAGCAGCCCGCAGGGGCGGGAGCAGTACTTC. The chain uses TRBV9 and TRBJ2-7, with D possibly matching TRBD1 (6 bases). Trimming shortened V by 4 bases and J by 7 bases, and 12 bases separated the two germline ends. Germline CDR1 SGDLS, CDR2 YYNGEE. This CDR3 comprises 12 residues.

The chain employs TRBV19 and TRBJ2-7; a weak D match, TRBD2 (6 bases). Germline values: CDR1 LNHDA, CDR2 SQIVND (reference sequence). V dropped 3 bases and J dropped 2 bases, with 14 bases sitting between them. There are 15 residues in the CDR3. This CDR3 reads CASSISGGWPYEQYF. The CDR3, as DNA: TGTGCCAGTAGTATCTCTGGAGGGTGGCCCTACGAGCAGTACTTC.

J is TRBJ1-4 and V is TRBV13; tentative D call: TRBD1 (5 bases). V lost 4 bases and J lost 8, with 14 bases in between. This CDR3 is 14 amino acids long. CDR1 is PRHDT and CDR2 is FYEKMQ in the germline V gene (reference sequence). The CDR3 nucleotides are TGTGCCAGCAGCTCCGGACTCGCAGGGGAAAAACTGTTTTTT. It specifies CASSSGLAGEKLFF.

The V call is TRBV27, the J call TRBJ1-5, with TRBD1 as a possible D gene (6 bases). The CDR3 spans 14 residues. The germline CDR1 and CDR2 sequences are MNHEY and SMNVEV (reference sequence). V was clipped by 3 bases and J by 6 bases, with 12 bases between them. CDR3 sequence: CASSFTGAAQPQHF. The DNA of the CDR3 is TGTGCCAGCAGTTTTACGGGGGCGGCTCAGCCCCAGCATTTT.

The chain couples TRBV4-1 to TRBJ2-3; TRBD1 matches 8 bases. CDR1 and CDR2 (germline): MGHRA, YSYEKL. V was pared by 3 bases and J by 6 bases, with 14 bases of the junction left unmatched. This CDR3 has 17 amino acids. CDR3 residues: CASSQAFRTGTWDTQYF. Written as DNA, the CDR3 is TGCGCCAGCAGCCAGGCATTTAGGACAGGGACCTGGGATACGCAGTATTTT.

The CDR3 region is CASSLRTGYSYNEQFF. The DNA for the CDR3 is TGTGCCAGCAGCTTACGGACAGGGTACTCTTACAATGAGCAGTTCTTC. The chain couples TRBV11-2 to TRBJ2-1, with TRBD1 matching 8 bases. Trimming cost V 2 bases and J 4 bases; bases outside gene matches: 7. The CDR3 length is 16 residues. Germline V lookup: CDR1 SGHAT, CDR2 FQNNGV.

V and J are TRBV5-4 and TRBJ2-3, with a tentative D call TRBD1 (5 bases). The CDR3 runs to 16 residues. V gave up 4 bases and J gave up 3 bases, with 18 bases separating them. The germline gives CDR1 SGHNT, CDR2 YYREEE (reference sequence). The CDR3 nucleotides read TGTGCCAGCAGCGCCCTAGGGGCCCTCGGAACAGATACGCAGTATTTT. Translated: CASSALGALGTDTQYF.

The V and J genes are TRBV29-1 and TRBJ1-3; D remains unclear. The V end lost 1 base, the J end lost 2 bases, and 18 bases lay between the germline ends. This CDR3 contains 17 residues. Germline-derived CDR1 and CDR2 are SQVTM and ANQGSEA. This CDR3 reads CSVEVVGDKPPGNTIYF. The CDR3 nucleotides read TGCAGCGTTGAAGTTGTCGGGGATAAACCCCCTGGAAACACCATATATTTT.